This T cell receptor beta chain was recorded in a study of control samples from healthy donors and cancer patients. The CDR3 is 15 residues long. Germline V gene lookup returns CDR1 SGHRS and CDR2 YFSETQ. The V gene end was trimmed by 3 bases and the J gene end by 6 bases; junction bases not matched to a gene: 4. The protocol was immunoSEQ multiplex PCR, while the TCRdb copy is restricted to in-frame clones and leaves out a portion. The sample shows 75,000 to 100,000 clones, roughly four fifths of them seen only once. The sequenced material came from blood. The rearrangement uses TRBV5-1 and TRBJ2-5; TRBD2 matches at 14 bases. The TCR was taken from a man aged 55-75 years in good health. The CDR3 bases are TGCGCCAGCAGCTACGGGACTAGCGGGAGTAAGACCCAGTACTTC. This encodes CASSYGTSGSKTQYF.